The 16 T cell receptor beta chains below all came from one sample that was sequenced in a study of OX40 agonist ivuxolimab in advanced cancers. Only in-frame clones appear in the TCRdb table, and some are missing; sequencing was by immunoSEQ multiplex PCR. The table shows tens of thousands of clones, with 86% occurring only once. The sample in question was CD4+ or CD8+ T cells sorted from blood, obtained in a trial of the OX40 agonist ivuxolimab. The origin of the receptors is an adult with an advanced solid tumor such as melanoma, head and neck, liver or kidney cancer.

The chain carries TRBV7-2 and TRBJ2-1, with 8 bases identical to TRBD1. V was pared by 5 bases and J by 4 bases, with 7 bases of the junction left unmatched. There are 15 residues in the CDR3. Germline assignment: CDR1 SGHTA and CDR2 FQGNSA. The CDR3 loop is CASSTGTGTYNEQFF. In DNA, the CDR3 is TGTGCCAGCAGCACCGGGACAGGTACTTACAATGAGCAGTTCTTC.

This clone was counted a single time. The V call is TRBV6-1, the J call TRBJ2-5; D is unclear. The ends were cut back, 3 bases at V and 6 bases at J, with 14 bases in the middle. From germline, CDR1 is MNHNS and CDR2 SASEGT. The CDR3 has 14 amino acids. The CDR3 coding sequence is TGTGCCAGCAGTGAGGCGGCAGGTGGAAAGACCCAGTACTTC. Amino acids: CASSEAAGGKTQYF.

The chain recombines TRBV4-3 with TRBJ1-1, with a weak D call TRBD1 (5 bases). The germline V gene encodes CDR1 LGHNA and CDR2 YSLEER. Trimming removed 1 base at V and 3 bases at J, with 15 bases between. The CDR3 spans 16 residues. CDR3 DNA: TGCGCCAGCAGCCAAGGGCAGGCCCCAGGGCACACTGAAGCTTTCTTT. Residues: CASSQGQAPGHTEAFF.

The chain carries TRBV2 and TRBJ1-2; D is uncertain. The germline V gene has CDR1 SNHLY and CDR2 FYNNEI. The V end lost 2 bases, the J end lost 8 bases, and 12 bases lay between the germline ends. This CDR3 region has 13 residues. Here the CDR3 DNA reads TGTGCCAGCAGTGAAAAAAGGGCAACCGGCTACACCTTC. It codes for CASSEKRATGYTF.

The rearrangement links TRBV6-5 to TRBJ2-7, with 7 bases lining up with TRBD1. Per germline, CDR1 MNHEY and CDR2 SVGAGI. The CDR3 sequence is 15 residues long. V lost 0 bases to trimming and J lost 7 bases; unmatched junction nucleotides: 9. CDR3 in DNA: TGTGCCAGCAGTTACTCTGGGACAGTGGGGGTGGAGCAGTACTTC. This sequence encodes CASSYSGTVGVEQYF.

The rearrangement links TRBV19 to TRBJ2-7; 9 bases fit TRBD1. The germline gives CDR1 LNHDA, CDR2 SQIVND (reference sequence). V was clipped by 4 bases and J by 3 bases; unmatched bases: 7. The CDR3 runs 15 residues. CDR3 nucleotides: TGTGCCAGTAGTAATTGGGGACAGGGACGCTACGAGCAGTACTTC. Translation: CASSNWGQGRYEQYF.

A few counts support this clone. The CDR3 loop is CASSQDGGAPYNEQFF. CDR3 coding DNA: TGCGCCAGCAGCCAAGACGGGGGGGCACCCTACAATGAGCAGTTCTTC. This chain links TRBV4-1 with TRBJ2-1, with 8 bases lining up with TRBD2. Trimming at V came to 0 bases and at J to 2 bases, leaving 3 bases not matched to a gene. This CDR3 is built from 16 residues. Germline assignment: CDR1 MGHRA and CDR2 YSYEKL.

This chain links TRBV11-3 with TRBJ2-7; 7 nucleotides agree with TRBD1. V was pared by 5 bases and J by 2 bases, with 3 bases of the junction left unmatched. Germline V lookup: CDR1 SGHNT, CDR2 YENEEA. CDR3 size: 13 residues. Here the CDR3 reads CASSKTGTYEQYF. CDR3 DNA sequence: TGTGCCAGCAGCAAGACAGGGACCTACGAGCAGTACTTC.

This chain connects TRBV2 to TRBJ2-4, with D perhaps TRBD2 (6 bases). Germline CDR1 reads SNHLY; CDR2 reads FYNNEI. The CDR3 runs to 14 residues. Trimming left V 4 bases short and J 5 bases short, with 12 bases between. As DNA, the CDR3 is TGTGCCAGCAGTGGCGGGGAGTCCCAAAACATTCAGTACTTC. Its protein is CASSGGESQNIQYF.

The chain has TRBV5-1 and TRBJ1-1; possibly TRBD1 for D (5 bases). Trimming took 3 bases from V and 1 from J, leaving 7 bases between them. Germline-derived CDR1 and CDR2 are SGHRS and YFSETQ. The CDR3 spans 13 residues. The CDR3 loop reads CASSSTGNTEAFF. In DNA form, the CDR3 reads TGCGCCAGCAGCTCAACAGGGAACACTGAAGCTTTCTTT.

The chain has TRBV5-4 and TRBJ1-5; D is possibly TRBD1 (6 bases). V was shortened by 4 bases and J by 6 bases, with 17 bases between the two germline ends. CDR1 and CDR2 (germline): SGHNT, YYREEE (reference sequence). The CDR3 length is 15 residues. Here the CDR3 reads CASSQSGRQVQPQHF. The CDR3 DNA reads TGTGCCAGCAGCCAGTCAGGCCGACAGGTTCAGCCCCAGCATTTT.

The rearrangement links TRBV11-2 to TRBJ2-7; perhaps TRBD2 as D (6 bases). This CDR3 spans 15 amino acids. Trimming shortened V by 4 bases and J by 8 bases, and 21 bases separated the two germline ends. CDR1 SGHAT and CDR2 FQNNGV come from the germline V gene. CDR3 sequence reads: CASSSLGPDYLQQYF. Here the CDR3 DNA reads TGTGCCAGCAGCTCCTTAGGCCCGGACTACTTACAGCAGTACTTC. The variable domain in full, with the rest retrieved from reference TRBV11-2 and TRBJ2-7, is EAGVAQSPRYKIIEKRQSVAFWCNPISGHATLYWYQQILGQGPKLLIQFQNNGVVDDSQLPKDRFSAERLKGVDSTLKIQPAKLEDSAVYLCASSSLGPDYLQQYFGPGTRLTVT.

The chain recombines TRBV19 with TRBJ2-1; 11 nucleotides agree with TRBD1. CDR3 length equals 16 residues. Per germline, CDR1 LNHDA and CDR2 SQIVND (reference sequence). Losses at the gene ends were 5 bases for V and 2 bases for J; bases not matched to a gene: 5. This CDR3 reads CASSPGTGGTYNEQFF. As DNA, the CDR3 is TGTGCCAGTAGTCCAGGGACAGGGGGGACCTACAATGAGCAGTTCTTC.

This sequence joins TRBV23-1 and TRBJ2-7, with TRBD2 matching 9 bases. TRBV23-1 is marked as an open reading frame, function uncertain. With V trimmed by 3 bases and J by 4 bases, 7 bases remained unmatched. This CDR3 has 15 residues. This chain's CDR3 is CASSQPGTSCYEQYF. CDR3 bases: TGCGCCAGCAGTCAGCCCGGGACTAGCTGTTACGAGCAGTACTTC.

V is TRBV6-5 and J is TRBJ1-6; 7 bases fit TRBD1. The CDR3 is 16 residues long. Looked up from germline, CDR1 is MNHEY and CDR2 is SVGAGI. V was clipped by 0 bases and J by 4 bases; unmatched bases: 3. The CDR3 loop is CASSYSEGAYNSPLHF. The CDR3 region has the DNA TGTGCCAGCAGTTACTCTGAGGGGGCTTATAATTCACCCCTCCACTTT.

This chain joins TRBV5-1 and TRBJ1-2; possible D gene TRBD1, 6 bases. The CDR3 has 15 amino acids. The germline CDR1 and CDR2 sequences are SGHRS and YFSETQ. Trimming left V 0 bases short and J 1 base short, with 10 bases between. For the CDR3, the DNA is TGCGCCAGCAGCTTGGCGGGGGCGGTTAACTATGGCTACACCTTC. Amino acids: CASSLAGAVNYGYTF.